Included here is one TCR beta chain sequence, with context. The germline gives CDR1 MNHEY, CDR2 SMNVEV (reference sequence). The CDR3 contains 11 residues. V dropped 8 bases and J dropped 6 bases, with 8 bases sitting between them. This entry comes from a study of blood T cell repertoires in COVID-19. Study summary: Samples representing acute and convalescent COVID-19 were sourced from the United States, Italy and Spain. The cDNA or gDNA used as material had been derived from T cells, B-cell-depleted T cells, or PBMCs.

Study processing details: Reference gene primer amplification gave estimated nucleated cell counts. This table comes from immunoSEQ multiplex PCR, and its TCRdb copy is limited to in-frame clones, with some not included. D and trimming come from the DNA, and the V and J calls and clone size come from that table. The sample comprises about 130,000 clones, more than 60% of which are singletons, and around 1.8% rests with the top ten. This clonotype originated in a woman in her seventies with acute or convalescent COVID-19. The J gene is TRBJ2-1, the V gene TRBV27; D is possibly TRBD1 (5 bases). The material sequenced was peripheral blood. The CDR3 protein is CASRTGNEQFF. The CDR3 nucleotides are TGTGCCAGCCGTACAGGCAATGAGCAGTTCTTC.